This T cell receptor (beta chain) was retrieved from a study of chemoradiotherapy in HPV16-positive cancers. Study-wide findings and caveats: Non-HPV-specific T cells did not expand in tumors during treatment, whereas candidate HPV-specific clones and E7-related motifs did.

As concerns this clone: What it binds is not known.

Germline loops: CDR1 SGHAT, CDR2 FQNNGV. The length of the CDR3 is 18 residues. Between the trimmed V and J ends, which lost 0 bases and 6 bases, there was a span of 20 bases. Measured with immunoSEQ multiplex PCR; TCRdb has only the in-frame clones, and not every one. The sample lists approximately 13,000 clones, roughly nine tenths seen once, with 20% to 25% in the top ten. V and J are TRBV11-2 and TRBJ2-2, with D possibly matching TRBD1 (5 bases). The TCR comes from a human donor with HPV-associated anogenital cancer. Sequencing was performed on blood, taken from a patient who underwent chemoradiotherapy. The CDR3 bases are TGTGCCAGCAGCTTAGATCAGGGAAGTCGAGTCGGGTCCGGGGAGCTGTTTTTT. Its protein product is CASSLDQGSRVGSGELFF.